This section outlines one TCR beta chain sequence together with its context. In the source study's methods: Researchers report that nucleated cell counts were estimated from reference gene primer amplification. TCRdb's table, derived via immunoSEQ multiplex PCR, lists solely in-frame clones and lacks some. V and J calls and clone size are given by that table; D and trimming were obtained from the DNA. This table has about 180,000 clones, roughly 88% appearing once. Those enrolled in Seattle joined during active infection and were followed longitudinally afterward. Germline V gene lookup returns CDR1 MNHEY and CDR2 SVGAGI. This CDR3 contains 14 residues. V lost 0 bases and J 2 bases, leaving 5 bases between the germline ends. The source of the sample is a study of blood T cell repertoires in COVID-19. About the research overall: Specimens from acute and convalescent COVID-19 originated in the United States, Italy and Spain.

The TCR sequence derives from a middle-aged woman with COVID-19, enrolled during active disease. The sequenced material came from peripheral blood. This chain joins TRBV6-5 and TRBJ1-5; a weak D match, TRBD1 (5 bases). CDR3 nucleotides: TGTGCCAGCAGTTACTCAGGGGGCAATCAGCCCCAGCATTTT. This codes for CASSYSGGNQPQHF.